This TCR beta chain was obtained from a study of blood T cell repertoires in COVID-19. Across the study: COVID-19 samples from acute and convalescent phases originated in the United States, Italy and Spain.

Original processing notes: The assay estimated nucleated cells by amplifying reference gene primers. The protocol was immunoSEQ multiplex PCR, while the TCRdb copy is restricted to in-frame clones and leaves out a portion. The V and J calls and clone size were taken over from that table, and D and trimming were inferred from the DNA. This sample has about 19,000 clones, with roughly 86% found just once. Specimen: peripheral blood. The source is a human donor in a cohort sampled during active COVID-19. The donor label of this sample is uncertain.

CDR3 in amino acids: CASSSEGTDTQYF. The CDR3 DNA reads TGTGCCAGCAGTTCGGAGGGGACAGATACGCAGTATTTT. The V call is TRBV6-5, the J call TRBJ2-3, with TRBD2 as a possible D gene (6 bases). Germline CDR1 MNHEY, CDR2 SVGAGI. The CDR3 is 13 residues long. Trimming stripped 4 bases from V and 3 bases from J, with 8 bases between.